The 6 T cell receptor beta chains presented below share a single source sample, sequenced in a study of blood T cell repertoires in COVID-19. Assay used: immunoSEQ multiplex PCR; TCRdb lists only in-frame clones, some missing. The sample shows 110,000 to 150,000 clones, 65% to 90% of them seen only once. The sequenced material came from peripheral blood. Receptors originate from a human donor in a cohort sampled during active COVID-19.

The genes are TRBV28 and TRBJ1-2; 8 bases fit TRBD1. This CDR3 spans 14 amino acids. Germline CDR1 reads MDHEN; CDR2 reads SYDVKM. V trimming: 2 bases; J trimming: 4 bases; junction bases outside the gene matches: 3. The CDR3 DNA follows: TGTGCCAGCAGTTTAGGGACAGGCGGCTATGGCTACACCTTC. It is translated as CASSLGTGGYGYTF.

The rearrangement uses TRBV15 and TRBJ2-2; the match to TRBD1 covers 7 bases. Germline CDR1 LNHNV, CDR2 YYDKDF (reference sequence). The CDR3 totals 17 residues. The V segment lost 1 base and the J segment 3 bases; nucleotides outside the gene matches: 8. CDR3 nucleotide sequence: TGTGCCACCAGCAGAGGCCCACCGGGACAGTACACCGGGGAGCTGTTTTTT. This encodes CATSRGPPGQYTGELFF.

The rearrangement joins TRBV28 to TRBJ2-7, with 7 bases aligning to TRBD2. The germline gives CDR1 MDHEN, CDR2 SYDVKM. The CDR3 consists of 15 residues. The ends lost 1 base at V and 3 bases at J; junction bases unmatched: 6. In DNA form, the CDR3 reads TGTGCCAGCAGTTTATCTGGGGAGCGGGGCTACGAGCAGTACTTC. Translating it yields CASSLSGERGYEQYF.

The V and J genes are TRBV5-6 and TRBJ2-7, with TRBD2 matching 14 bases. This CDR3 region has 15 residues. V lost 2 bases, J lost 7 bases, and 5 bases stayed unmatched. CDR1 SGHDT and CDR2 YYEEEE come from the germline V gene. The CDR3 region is CASSFGTSGRWEQYF. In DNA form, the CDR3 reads TGTGCCAGCAGCTTCGGGACTAGCGGGAGATGGGAGCAGTACTTC. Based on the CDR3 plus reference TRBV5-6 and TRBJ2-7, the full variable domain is DAGVTQSPTHLIKTRGQQVTLRCSPKSGHDTVSWYQQALGQGPQFIFQYYEEEERQRGNFPDRFSGHQFPNYSSELNVNALLLGDSALYLCASSFGTSGRWEQYFGPGTRLTVT.

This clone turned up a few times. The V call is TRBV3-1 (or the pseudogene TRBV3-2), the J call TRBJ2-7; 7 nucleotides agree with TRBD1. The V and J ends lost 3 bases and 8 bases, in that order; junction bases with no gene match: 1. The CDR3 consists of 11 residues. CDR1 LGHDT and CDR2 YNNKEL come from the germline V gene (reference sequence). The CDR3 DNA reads TGTGCCAGCAGCCAGACAGGGAAGCAGTACTTC. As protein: CASSQTGKQYF.

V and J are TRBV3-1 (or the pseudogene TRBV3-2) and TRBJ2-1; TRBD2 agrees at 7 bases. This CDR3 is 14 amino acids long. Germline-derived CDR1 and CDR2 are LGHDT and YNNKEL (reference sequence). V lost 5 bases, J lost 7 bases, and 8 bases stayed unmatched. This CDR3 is CASSSMGGGNEQFF. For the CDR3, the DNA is TGTGCCAGCAGCTCGATGGGGGGAGGGAATGAGCAGTTCTTC.